This TCR beta chain was documented in a study of shared clonotypes between healthy human individuals (dated by TCRdb to 2018 to 2021). With respect to the entire study: A few men and a couple of women, aged 18 to 49 years, made up the cohort. For each donor, CD4 naive and CD4 memory were each run on three plates, CD8 naive on two plates, and CD8 memory on one plate. The study deeply sequenced blood TCR repertoires of about 5 healthy adults to estimate repertoire size and the extent of clonotype sharing between individuals. Different laboratories and diverse techniques were used to prepare libraries and sequence TCR repertoires, to increase sequencing depth and limit assay-specific biases. Each donor's leukapheresis produced roughly between roughly 0.94 and 9.5 billion PBMCs. General conclusions and limits of the study: Compared with non-shared clonotypes, the clonotypes found in all four sorted-subset donors had higher generation probabilities. Sampling was restricted to blood, and TCR repertoires in tissues likely differ from the TCR repertoires found in blood. Even with the large sequencing depth, rarefaction of the sorted-subset datasets indicated that sequencing was incomplete. Because the study included a small number of donors, the genetic and exposure-history diversity represented was limited. Estimated clonotype richness was generally larger for naive than for memory subsets. Based on pairwise subsampling, the degree of clonotype sharing among donors was expected to be affected by sequencing depth. When a handful of donors were compared, the shared fraction of clonotypes was 5% to 6.5% for naive CD4, approximately 3.5% for naive CD8, more than 2% for memory CD4, and under 0.5% for memory CD8.

On this clone itself: Its antigen is still unknown. No base quality values were provided; no much bigger clone lies one nucleotide off.

Healthy HIV-negative adults with no recently reported acute infections or vaccinations were included as donors. Every donor was a Caucasian adult residing in Nashville, Tennessee, USA. CD4+ T cells were enriched through magnetic negative selection, after which naive cells were positively selected on CD45RA and the remaining negative fraction served as the memory subset. Blood was obtained by leukapheresis, after which PBMCs were separated by Ficoll-Histopaque density gradient centrifugation and cryopreserved in liquid nitrogen vapor phase. Analytical flow cytometry was used to check the purity and quantity of every magnetically sorted T cell population. From each sorted fraction, genomic DNA was isolated and quantified by UV absorbance on a Nanodrop 2000c. Using the deep immunoSEQ assay, multiplex PCR amplified TCR CDR3 regions from genomic DNA. For each cell subset, the extracted genomic DNA was distributed evenly across all wells of several immunoSEQ 96-well plates, and each plate served as one replicate. Each replicate PCR for sorted subsets received approximately 220 ng genomic DNA, equal to about 30,000 T cell genomes. The purified libraries were quantified using a Qubit 3.0 fluorometer, sized with a Bioanalyzer 2100, and then quantified again using the KAPA Library Quantification kit. Each immunoSEQ 96-well plate was sequenced on its own single-read 150-cycle Illumina NextSeq 550 flow cell. The original pipeline was this. Because the immunoSEQ output held only junctional sequences and lacked quality scores, the filtering could not match the filtering applied to full-length reads. To assign V/J genes and CDR3, sequences were annotated using PyIR, a Python wrapper for IgBLAST v1.9, with IMGT germline references. Reads were filtered out if the reads had weak V/J assignments (E-value above 1e-6), no CDR3, stop codons, out-of-frame junctions, or ambiguous translated residues. V3J clonotypes were defined by identical inferred V gene, J gene, and CDR3 amino acid sequence. Percentage overlap between repertoires was computed as shared unique clonotypes divided by the size of the smaller repertoire. Richness of each repertoire was evaluated using RTK rarefaction, the Chao1 estimator, and Recon v2.1 estimates of unobserved clonotypes. For all TCRbeta clonotypes obtained by the gDNA method from several donors, generation probabilities were computed with OLGA. TCRdb stores this immuneACCESS table with in-frame sequences only. Part of the clones is absent; in the studies checked, under half of the shortfall reflects unresolved V genes, and no reason is known for the rest. The V and J calls and the clone size are those of that table, but D and trimming were determined from the DNA. This sample lists about 770,000 clones; 72% were detected once. Roughly 1.8% of the sample is taken by the ten largest.

The CDR3 goes from the cysteine to the phenylalanine over 15 residues. The CDR3 DNA has 45 bases and is translated from base 1. CDR1 and CDR2 were assigned from the germline V gene as SGHRS and YFSETQ. V lost 0 bases and J lost 5 bases; the stretch between them is 14 bases long. This clonotype was obtained from a woman aged 30 to 39 in good health. This receptor chain uses TRBV5-1 and TRBJ1-2; no D gene call is confident. Input material: memory CD4+ T cells sorted from blood. The cell subset or site label for this specimen denotes: CD45RA-negative fraction. The CDR3 protein: CASSLAWANSYGYTF. Read as DNA, the sequence is TGCGCCAGCAGCTTGGCCTGGGCAAACTCGTATGGCTACACCTTC.